One sample yielded the 24 T cell receptor beta chains listed below, sequenced in a study of cytotoxic CD8 clonotypes in ibrutinib-treated CLL. Generated by immunoSEQ multiplex PCR, the TCRdb table keeps only in-frame clones and is missing some. Among about 50,000 clones, 45% to 60% were seen once, and the ten largest hold approximately 27%. Specimen: PBMCs, collected after 24 months of ibrutinib treatment. These receptors came from a human donor with chronic lymphocytic leukemia.

There are many counts of this clone. J is TRBJ1-5 and V is TRBV4-1; tentative D call: TRBD1 (6 bases). V shed 4 bases and J shed 4 bases, with 11 bases lying between them. The CDR3 is made up of 14 amino acids. CDR1 is MGHRA and CDR2 is YSYEKL in the germline V gene. For the CDR3, the DNA is TGCGCCAGCAGCCCCCGGACAGTTAATCAGCCCCAGCATTTT. Amino acid sequence: CASSPRTVNQPQHF.

The V and J genes are TRBV6-1 and TRBJ1-1; 9 nucleotides line up with TRBD1. The germline V gene encodes CDR1 MNHNS and CDR2 SASEGT. The CDR3 is 15 amino acids. V dropped 10 bases and J dropped 2; count of bases not matched to a gene: 11. The CDR3 reads CATQEYRGPNTEAFF. Here the CDR3 DNA reads TGTGCCACACAGGAATACAGGGGGCCCAACACTGAAGCTTTCTTT.

This sequence joins TRBV4-1 and TRBJ1-1; 12 nucleotides align to TRBD1. Looked up from germline, CDR1 is MGHRA and CDR2 is YSYEKL. Trimming took 3 bases from V and 7 from J; bases not matched to a gene: 6. This CDR3 spans 15 amino acids. DNA of the CDR3: TGCGCCAGCAGCCAGGGGGGACAGGGGGCCTTTGAAGCTTTCTTT. It yields the protein CASSQGGQGAFEAFF.

Here the CDR3 reads CASSPRTGAGQPQHF. CDR3 nucleotide sequence: TGTGCCAGTAGCCCCCGTACAGGGGCTGGTCAGCCCCAGCATTTT. The gene calls are TRBV19 and TRBJ1-5, with TRBD1 matching 7 bases. V dropped 6 bases and J dropped 6; count of bases not matched to a gene: 11. CDR3 length equals 15 residues. From germline, CDR1 is LNHDA and CDR2 SQIVND (reference sequence). Using reference TRBV19 and TRBJ1-5 for the parts outside the CDR3, the full variable domain is DGGITQSPKYLFRKEGQNVTLSCEQNLNHDAMYWYRQDPGQGLRLIYYSQIVNDFQKGDIAEGYSVSREKKESFPLTVTSAQKNPTAFYLCASSPRTGAGQPQHFGDGTRLSIL.

The chain links TRBV10-3 to TRBJ2-1; D is undetermined. The CDR3 loop spans 13 amino acids. Germline assignment: CDR1 ENHRY and CDR2 SYGVKD. The germline V and J ends were trimmed by 2 bases and 8 bases, with 10 bases remaining between them. CDR3 loop: CAISEQMMDEQFF. CDR3 DNA: TGTGCCATCAGTGAGCAAATGATGGATGAGCAGTTCTTC.

The rearrangement joins TRBV7-9 to TRBJ1-1; maybe TRBD1 (5 bases). The germline V gene encodes CDR1 SEHNR and CDR2 FQNEAQ (reference sequence). CDR3 length: 12 amino acids. Trimming took off 2 bases at V and 13 bases at J, with 14 bases between the two ends. CDR3 sequence (DNA): TGTGCCAGCAGCTTACTAGAGGGGCAGGGTTTCTTT. Its protein is CASSLLEGQGFF.

This chain joins TRBV12-5 and TRBJ2-3, with a possible D match to TRBD1 (5 bases). Trimming pared 0 bases from V and 3 bases from J, leaving 10 bases between. The CDR3 is 15 amino acids. The germline V gene encodes CDR1 LGHNT and CDR2 FRNRAP. CDR3 sequence (DNA): TGTGCTAGTGGTTTGGTTCTGGGGCCGACAGATACGCAGTATTTT. It specifies CASGLVLGPTDTQYF.

The V call is TRBV15, the J call TRBJ2-1; TRBD1 matches at 7 bases. Germline values: CDR1 LNHNV, CDR2 YYDKDF (reference sequence). The CDR3 covers 16 residues. With V trimmed by 5 bases and J by 4 bases, 11 bases remained unmatched. CDR3 DNA sequence: TGTGCCACCAGCTCGATGACAGGGAACTCTTACAATGAGCAGTTCTTC. The encoded protein is CATSSMTGNSYNEQFF.

The chain carries TRBV5-6 and TRBJ2-1; 11 bases align to TRBD2. Unmatched junction bases numbered 7, after V lost 1 base and J lost 10 bases. Germline values: CDR1 SGHDT, CDR2 YYEEEE. CDR3 length: 15 amino acids. The CDR3 sequence: CASSLRLAGGNEQFF. CDR3 nucleotides: TGTGCCAGCAGCTTGCGGCTAGCGGGGGGTAACGAGCAGTTCTTC.

This clone was observed many times. This chain connects TRBV7-8 to TRBJ2-3; the D gene is possibly TRBD1 (7 bases). The germline V gene has CDR1 SGHVS and CDR2 FQNEAQ. Trimming pared 5 bases from V and 8 bases from J, leaving 14 bases between. CDR3 length: 13 residues. The CDR3 bases are TGTGCCAGCAGCATCCGACAGGGAGGTACGCAGTATTTT. As protein: CASSIRQGGTQYF.

This clone was seen more than once but under ten times. The chain links TRBV7-9 to TRBJ1-3; tentative D call: TRBD1 (5 bases). Germline CDR1 and CDR2: SEHNR and FQNEAQ (reference sequence). V gave up 6 bases and J gave up 0 bases, with 9 bases separating them. The CDR3 runs 14 residues. This chain's CDR3 is CASSLQASGNTIYF. For the CDR3, the DNA is TGTGCCAGCAGTTTACAGGCCTCTGGAAACACCATATATTTT.

V and J are TRBV10-3 and TRBJ1-5; no firm D call. The germline V and J ends were trimmed by 4 bases and 7 bases, with 14 bases remaining between them. Germline V CDR1 and CDR2: ENHRY, SYGVKD. This CDR3 contains 14 residues. CDR3 in amino acids: CAISAIMGNQPQHF. For the CDR3, the DNA is TGTGCCATCAGTGCTATTATGGGAAACCAGCCCCAGCATTTT.

The chain is built from TRBV9 and TRBJ2-7; no clear D gene. Between the trimmed V and J ends, which lost 0 bases and 0 bases, there was a span of 7 bases. This CDR3 spans 14 amino acids. CDR1 is SGDLS and CDR2 is YYNGEE in the germline V gene. The CDR3 nucleotides are TGTGCCAGCAGCGTAGCTTCCACCTCCTACGAGCAGTACTTC. It encodes CASSVASTSYEQYF.

The chain couples TRBV27 to TRBJ1-4; TRBD1 is a possible D gene (5 bases). CDR1 MNHEY and CDR2 SMNVEV come from the germline V gene (reference sequence). The germline V and J ends were trimmed by 8 bases and 3 bases, with 10 bases remaining between them. This CDR3 is built from 13 residues. The CDR3 spells CASGTNSNEKLFF. The CDR3 DNA is TGTGCCAGCGGGACCAACTCTAATGAAAAACTGTTTTTT.

The chain is built from TRBV10-2 and TRBJ1-2; D is perhaps TRBD1 (6 bases). This CDR3 is built from 13 residues. Germline CDR1 reads WSHSY; CDR2 reads SAAADI. V shed 7 bases and J shed 7 bases, with 16 bases lying between them. The CDR3 spells CASMGGGPFGYTF. CDR3 DNA: TGCGCCAGCATGGGAGGGGGGCCTTTTGGCTACACCTTC.

About this clone: This same CDR3 is encoded by further DNA sequences in the sample. The genes are TRBV18 and TRBJ1-4; weak D call: TRBD1 (5 bases). The CDR3 spans 15 residues. Trimming removed 2 bases from V and 1 base from J, with 8 bases in between. Germline assignment: CDR1 KGHSH and CDR2 LQKENI. This CDR3 reads CASSPVGGTNEKLFF. The CDR3 bases are TGTGCCAGCTCACCAGTTGGGGGAACTAATGAAAAACTGTTTTTT.

The chain carries TRBV6-5 and TRBJ1-2; perhaps TRBD1 as D (5 bases). Trimming stripped 5 bases from V and 4 bases from J, with 14 bases between. Germline V gene lookup returns CDR1 MNHEY and CDR2 SVGAGI. The length of the CDR3 is 14 residues. The CDR3 DNA follows: TGTGCCAGCAGTCCCCGAGACAGTGGCTATGGCTACACCTTC. It is translated as CASSPRDSGYGYTF.

The chain has TRBV5-6 and TRBJ2-1; weak D call: TRBD1 (5 bases). Looked up from germline, CDR1 is SGHDT and CDR2 is YYEEEE. Trimming removed 2 bases at V and 0 bases at J, with 21 bases between. CDR3 size: 19 residues. CDR3 sequence (DNA): TGTGCCAGCAGCTTTGGTCAGGGATGGGCCCCGAGCTCCTACAATGAGCAGTTCTTC. This translates into CASSFGQGWAPSSYNEQFF. Drawing the rest from reference TRBV5-6 and TRBJ2-1, the complete variable domain is DAGVTQSPTHLIKTRGQQVTLRCSPKSGHDTVSWYQQALGQGPQFIFQYYEEEERQRGNFPDRFSGHQFPNYSSELNVNALLLGDSALYLCASSFGQGWAPSSYNEQFFGPGTRLTVL.

This clone was observed a handful of times. The J gene is TRBJ2-1, the V gene TRBV19, with 12 bases fitting TRBD2. CDR1 LNHDA and CDR2 SQIVND come from the germline V gene (reference sequence). This CDR3 is built from 16 residues. With 9 bases clipped from V and 1 base from J, the junction kept 7 bases outside the gene matches. CDR3 sequence: CASIKTSGGSYNEQFF. As DNA, the CDR3 is TGTGCCAGCATCAAGACTAGCGGGGGATCCTACAATGAGCAGTTCTTC.

The genes are TRBV6-5 and TRBJ1-2, with 7 bases identical to TRBD1. The germline V gene encodes CDR1 MNHEY and CDR2 SVGAGI. V gave up 6 bases and J gave up 8 bases; unmatched junction bases: 12. The CDR3 has 14 residues. The CDR3 loop is CASSSRQGKKGYTF. For the CDR3, the DNA is TGTGCCAGCAGCTCTAGACAGGGAAAGAAGGGCTACACCTTC.

This clone was detected a few times. V gene TRBV11-2 combines with J gene TRBJ2-5; tentatively, D is TRBD1 or TRBD2 (6 bases each). V was pared by 3 bases and J by 6 bases, with 11 bases between. In germline, CDR1 is SGHAT, CDR2 FQNNGV. The CDR3 is made up of 13 amino acids. This CDR3 reads CASSFGGRQTQYF. Here the CDR3 DNA reads TGTGCCAGCAGCTTTGGGGGGCGGCAGACCCAGTACTTC.

The chain recombines TRBV28 with TRBJ2-7; a weak D match, TRBD1 (5 bases). Germline V gene sequence: CDR1 MDHEN, CDR2 SYDVKM. The CDR3 contains 13 residues. Deletions cut 3 bases from V and 2 bases from J, with 8 bases between. The CDR3, as DNA: TGTGCCAGCAGTTTGATAGGGGCCTACGAGCAGTACTTC. Its translation is CASSLIGAYEQYF.

This clone was detected only once. V is TRBV2 and J is TRBJ2-5, with 8 nucleotides matching TRBD1. This CDR3 has 13 residues. The germline V gene encodes CDR1 SNHLY and CDR2 FYNNEI. V trimming: 4 bases; J trimming: 9 bases; junction bases outside the gene matches: 7. The CDR3 loop is CASSGGQDKAQYF. The CDR3 nucleotides are TGTGCCAGCAGTGGGGGACAGGATAAGGCCCAGTACTTC.

This clone has only a few counts. In nucleotides, the CDR3 is TGTGCCAGCAGTGAACTTGTAGGGAGAGGAGGTACTGAAGCTTTCTTT. It translates to CASSELVGRGGTEAFF. V and J are TRBV25-1 and TRBJ1-1; D remains unclear. Deletions cut 2 bases from V and 5 bases from J, with 18 bases between. The CDR3 extends over 16 amino acids. Germline CDR1 is MGHDK and CDR2 is SYGVNS.